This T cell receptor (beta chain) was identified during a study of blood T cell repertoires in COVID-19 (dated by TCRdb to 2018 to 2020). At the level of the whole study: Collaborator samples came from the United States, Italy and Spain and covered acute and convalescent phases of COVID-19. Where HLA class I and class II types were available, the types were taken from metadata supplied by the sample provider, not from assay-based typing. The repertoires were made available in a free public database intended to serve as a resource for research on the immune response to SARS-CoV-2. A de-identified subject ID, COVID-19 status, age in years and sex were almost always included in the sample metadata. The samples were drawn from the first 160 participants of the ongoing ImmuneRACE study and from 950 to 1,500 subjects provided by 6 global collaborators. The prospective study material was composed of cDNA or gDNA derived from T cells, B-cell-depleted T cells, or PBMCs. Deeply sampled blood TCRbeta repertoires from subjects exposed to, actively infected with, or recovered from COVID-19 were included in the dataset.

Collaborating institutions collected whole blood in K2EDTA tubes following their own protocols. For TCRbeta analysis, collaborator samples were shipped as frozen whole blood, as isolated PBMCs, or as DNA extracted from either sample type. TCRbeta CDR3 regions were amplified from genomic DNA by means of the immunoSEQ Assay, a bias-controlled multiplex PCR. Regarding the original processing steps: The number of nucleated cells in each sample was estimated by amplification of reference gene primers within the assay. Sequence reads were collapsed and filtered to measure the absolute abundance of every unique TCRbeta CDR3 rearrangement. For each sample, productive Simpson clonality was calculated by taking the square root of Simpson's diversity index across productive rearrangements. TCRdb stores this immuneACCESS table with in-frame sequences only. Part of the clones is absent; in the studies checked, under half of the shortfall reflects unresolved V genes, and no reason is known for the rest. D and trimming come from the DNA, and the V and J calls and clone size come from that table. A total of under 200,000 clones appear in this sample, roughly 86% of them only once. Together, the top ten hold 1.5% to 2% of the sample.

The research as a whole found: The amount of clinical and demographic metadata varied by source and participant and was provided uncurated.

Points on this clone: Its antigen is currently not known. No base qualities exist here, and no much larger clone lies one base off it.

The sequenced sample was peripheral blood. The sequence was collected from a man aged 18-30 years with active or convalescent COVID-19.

The CDR3: CASSLAALAGAYNEQFF. The nucleotide sequence reads TGTGCCAGCAGCTTAGCCGCCCTAGCGGGGGCCTACAATGAGCAGTTCTTC. Recombination joined TRBV7-9 with TRBJ2-1; 10 nucleotides in the junction match TRBD2. Trimmed from V: 0 bases; trimmed from J: 2 bases; junction bases lacking a gene match: 4. The germline V gene (reference sequence) yields SEHNR for CDR1 and FQNEAQ for CDR2. The CDR3 goes from the cysteine to the phenylalanine over 17 residues. Just the 51-base CDR3 DNA is kept, in frame starting at base 1.